Listed here are 19 T cell receptor beta chains from one sample, sequenced in a study of beta chain features in type 1 diabetes. The authors reverse transcribed all of the isolated RNA, so sequencing captured expressed TCRB transcripts. Generated by immunoSEQ multiplex PCR, the TCRdb table keeps only in-frame clones and is missing some. This table holds roughly 180,000 clones, about an eighth found once. The sequenced material came from central memory CD4+ T cells from blood. The receptors here all came from a young woman in good health.

J is TRBJ2-1 and V is TRBV2, with 10 bases that match TRBD2. Germline V gene lookup returns CDR1 SNHLY and CDR2 FYNNEI. The CDR3 is 16 amino acids. The junction had 8 bases not matched to a gene; V was cut back by 4 bases and J by 5 bases. The CDR3 here is CASSVGSGRTDNEQFF. The CDR3 nucleotides are TGTGCCAGCAGTGTAGGTAGCGGGAGGACCGACAATGAGCAGTTCTTC.

This clone turned up a few times. The chain carries TRBV7-2 and TRBJ2-1, with 7 bases fitting TRBD1. CDR3 length: 13 residues. From germline, CDR1 is SGHTA and CDR2 FQGNSA. V lost 3 bases to trimming and J lost 5 bases; unmatched junction nucleotides: 1. The CDR3 here is CASSFDRDNEQFF. CDR3 sequence (DNA): TGTGCCAGCAGCTTTGACAGGGACAATGAGCAGTTCTTC.

Only a few counts were recorded for this clone. The V call is TRBV6-5, the J call TRBJ1-3, with 7 positions matching TRBD1. V trimming: 6 bases; J trimming: 0 bases; junction bases outside the gene matches: 5. The CDR3 totals 15 residues. Germline V gene sequence: CDR1 MNHEY, CDR2 SVGAGI. The CDR3 spells CASRKSGGSGNTIYF. As DNA, the CDR3 is TGTGCCAGCAGGAAATCAGGGGGCTCTGGAAACACCATATATTTT.

This clone was found many times. This chain joins TRBV23-1 and TRBJ2-7; TRBD1 might be the D (6 bases). TRBV23-1 is an open reading frame, and its role is uncertain. This CDR3 region has 14 residues. V lost 6 bases, J lost 2 bases, and 14 bases lay in between. CDR3 protein: CASRRQEEPYEQYF. In nucleotides, the CDR3 is TGCGCCAGCAGAAGACAGGAGGAGCCCTACGAGCAGTACTTC.

The V and J genes are TRBV29-1 and TRBJ2-5; 7 bases are a match to TRBD2. The J segment lost 5 bases and the V segment lost 3 bases, leaving 9 bases of the junction unmatched. Germline values: CDR1 SQVTM, CDR2 ANQGSEA. The length of the CDR3 is 14 residues. Here the CDR3 reads CSVDGPWGGETQYF. Here the CDR3 DNA reads TGCAGCGTTGATGGCCCCTGGGGGGGGGAGACCCAGTACTTC.

In this sample, this clone turned up a few times. The rearrangement joins TRBV7-2 to TRBJ2-7; D is unresolved. Germline lookup yields CDR1 SGHTA and CDR2 FQGNSA. Trimming removed 3 bases from V and 3 bases from J, with 9 bases in between. CDR3 size: 13 residues. CDR3 DNA sequence: TGTGCCAGCAGCTTCCCCAACAGCTACGAGCAGTACTTC. It specifies CASSFPNSYEQYF.

This clone was detected only a few times. V gene TRBV5-1 combines with J gene TRBJ1-4; D remains ambiguous. The ends were cut back, 0 bases at V and 0 bases at J, with 9 bases in the middle. This CDR3 comprises 16 residues. Germline assignment: CDR1 SGHRS and CDR2 YFSETQ. The CDR3 DNA follows: TGCGCCAGCAGCTTGGGTAGCATCGCAACTAATGAAAAACTGTTTTTT. This encodes CASSLGSIATNEKLFF. The whole variable domain, filled in from reference TRBV5-1 and TRBJ1-4, reads KAGVTQTPRYLIKTRGQQVTLSCSPISGHRSVSWYQQTPGQGLQFLFEYFSETQRNKGNFPGRFSGRQFSNSRSEMNVSTLELGDSALYLCASSLGSIATNEKLFFGSGTQLSVL.

The rearrangement joins TRBV5-4 to TRBJ2-3; D uncertain. Germline CDR1 SGHNT, CDR2 YYREEE (reference sequence). The germline V and J ends were trimmed by 4 bases and 0 bases, with 6 bases remaining between them. CDR3 size: 13 residues. The CDR3 loop reads CASSPTSTDTQYF. The CDR3 bases are TGTGCCAGCAGCCCTACTAGCACAGATACGCAGTATTTT.

This clone has just a few counts. The chain employs TRBV7-9 and TRBJ2-2; possibly TRBD2 for D (5 bases). There are 15 residues in the CDR3. In germline, CDR1 is SEHNR, CDR2 FQNEAQ (reference sequence). The germline V and J ends were trimmed by 5 bases and 3 bases, with 13 bases remaining between them. The CDR3 region is CASSPQTGYTGELFF. In DNA, the CDR3 is TGTGCCAGCAGCCCACAGACGGGATACACCGGGGAGCTGTTTTTT.

Only a few counts were recorded for this clone. This chain uses TRBV7-9 with TRBJ2-1, with 7 bases matching TRBD2. The germline CDR1 and CDR2 sequences are SEHNR and FQNEAQ (reference sequence). This CDR3 contains 13 residues. After removal of 2 bases from V and 9 bases from J, the junction contained 4 bases not matched to a gene. The CDR3 DNA reads as TGTGCCAGCAGCTTAAGTAGGGAGGGTGAGCAGTTCTTC. It specifies CASSLSREGEQFF.

This chain links TRBV2 with TRBJ2-7; possible D gene TRBD2, 6 bases. The CDR3 totals 13 residues. V lost 5 bases to trimming and J lost 5 bases, with 13 bases between them. The germline CDR1 and CDR2 sequences are SNHLY and FYNNEI. CDR3 bases: TGTGCCAGCAGTTACACCCGGGAGCACGAGCAGTACTTC. Amino acids: CASSYTREHEQYF. The variable domain in full, with the rest retrieved from reference TRBV2 and TRBJ2-7, is EPEVTQTPSHQVTQMGQEVILRCVPISNHLYFYWYRQILGQKVEFLVSFYNNEISEKSEIFDDQFSVERPDGSNFTLKIRSTKLEDSAMYFCASSYTREHEQYFGPGTRLTVT.

The CDR3 sequence is CASSPYQETQYF. The CDR3 nucleotides read TGTGCCAGCAGCCCCTACCAAGAGACCCAGTACTTC. The V and J genes are TRBV11-1 and TRBJ2-5; unclear D gene. Trimming cost V 5 bases and J 0 bases, with 4 bases left between them. Per the germline V gene, CDR1 is SGHAT and CDR2 is FQDESV (reference sequence). This CDR3 is 12 amino acids long.

The chain joins TRBV18 to TRBJ2-1; 7 nucleotides agree with TRBD2. The germline gives CDR1 KGHSH, CDR2 LQKENI. V was clipped by 3 bases and J by 10 bases; unmatched bases: 9. CDR3 length: 14 residues. CDR3 nucleotide sequence: TGTGCCAGCTCACCTGGTGGGCTACTAGCGGAGCAGTTCTTC. Residues: CASSPGGLLAEQFF.

In this sample, this clone turned up a few times. V usage is TRBV5-6 and J usage is TRBJ2-2; no definite D call. CDR1 and CDR2 from the germline V gene are SGHDT and YYEEEE. The CDR3 has 11 amino acids. The V end lost 6 bases, the J end lost 7 bases, and 7 bases lay between the germline ends. The CDR3 protein is CASTVGGELFF. The DNA of the CDR3 is TGTGCCAGCACAGTTGGCGGGGAGCTGTTTTTT.

This clone has more than one count but fewer than ten. The genes are TRBV14 and TRBJ2-1; weak D call: TRBD2 (6 bases). Germline CDR1 SGHDN, CDR2 FVKESK. The CDR3 contains 15 residues. Trimming took 1 base from V and 5 from J, leaving 12 bases between them. The CDR3 coding sequence is TGTGCCAGCAGCCAAGCCCTAGCGACTCACAATGAGCAGTTCTTC. This codes for CASSQALATHNEQFF.

This clone has a handful of counts. The chain carries TRBV21-1 and TRBJ2-5; the table's D call of TRBD2 was not tested on the DNA. TRBV21-1 is a recognized pseudogene. CDR3 size: 15 residues. This CDR3 reads CATWGLAGVGETQYF. As DNA, the CDR3 is TGTGCCACCTGGGGACTAGCGGGAGTGGGGGAGACCCAGTACTTC.

This clone was detected a few times. The V call is TRBV28, the J call TRBJ2-4; TRBD2 matches 7 bases. The CDR3 spans 17 residues. CDR1 and CDR2 from the germline V gene are MDHEN and SYDVKM. Germline trimming cut 5 bases from V and 1 base from J; bases unmatched to any gene: 11. The CDR3 DNA reads TGTGCCAGCAGTGGGACGTGGCGGGAGTGGGCCAAAAACATTCAGTACTTC. Its translation is CASSGTWREWAKNIQYF. Supplemented by reference TRBV28 and TRBJ2-4, the full variable domain reads DVKVTQSSRYLVKRTGEKVFLECVQDMDHENMFWYRQDPGLGLRLIYFSYDVKMKEKGDIPEGYSVSREKKERFSLILESASTNQTSMYLCASSGTWREWAKNIQYFGAGTRLSVL.

The genes are TRBV14 and TRBJ1-2; TRBD1 aligns across 7 bases. Trimming took 4 bases from V and 8 from J; bases not matched to a gene: 10. Per the germline V gene, CDR1 is SGHDN and CDR2 is FVKESK. This CDR3 has 14 amino acids. CDR3 nucleotide sequence: TGTGCCAGCAGCCGTATCCGACAGGGCGGCGGCTACACCTTC. The encoded protein is CASSRIRQGGGYTF.

This clone was detected a few times. This chain uses TRBV5-1 with TRBJ2-2; 10 bases map to TRBD1. The CDR3 is 15 residues long. CDR1 and CDR2 from the germline V gene are SGHRS and YFSETQ. Trimming cost V 4 bases and J 7 bases; bases outside gene matches: 7. The CDR3 nucleotides are TGCGCCAGCAGCCCCCGACAGGGGGCGAGCGGGGAGCTGTTTTTT. It specifies CASSPRQGASGELFF.